This T cell receptor (beta chain) was observed in a study of blood T cell repertoires in COVID-19. Profiling relied on immunoSEQ multiplex PCR, and the TCRdb table lists in-frame clones only, not all of them. The table has some 74,000 clones, 80% to 90% seen once; the top ten hold more than 4.5%. The CDR3 extends over 13 amino acids. With V trimmed by 8 bases and J by 3 bases, 6 bases remained unmatched. The germline gives CDR1 SQVTM, CDR2 ANQGSEA. The sample consisted of peripheral blood. This sequence was found in a woman of 80 years or more with active or convalescent COVID-19. The chain employs TRBV29-1 and TRBJ2-3; 9 bases line up with TRBD1. CDR3 nucleotide sequence: TGCAGCACCCGGGACAGGGAGACAGATACGCAGTATTTT. Protein sequence: CSTRDRETDTQYF.